This passage covers 30 T cell receptor beta chains from one sample sequenced in a study of blood T cell repertoires in COVID-19. Profiling relied on immunoSEQ multiplex PCR, and the TCRdb table lists in-frame clones only, not all of them. The table shows about 150,000 clones, with roughly 83% occurring only once. Sequencing used peripheral blood. These receptors were obtained from a woman aged 60 to 75 with acute or convalescent COVID-19.

This chain joins TRBV3-1 (or the pseudogene TRBV3-2) and TRBJ2-3; 7 nucleotides match TRBD2. Trimming at V came to 1 base and at J to 3 bases, leaving 13 bases not matched to a gene. In germline, CDR1 is LGHDT, CDR2 YNNKEL (reference sequence). The CDR3 contains 18 residues. The CDR3 sequence: CASSQGSLAASRTDTQYF. CDR3 DNA: TGTGCCAGCAGCCAAGGATCCCTAGCGGCCTCGCGGACAGATACGCAGTATTTT.

The chain combines TRBV7-8 with TRBJ1-1; 7 nucleotides agree with TRBD1. Germline lookup yields CDR1 SGHVS and CDR2 FQNEAQ. There are 16 residues in the CDR3. Unmatched junction bases numbered 4, after V lost 0 bases and J lost 0 bases. CDR3 amino acids: CASSLANRGLNTEAFF. For the CDR3, the DNA is TGTGCCAGCAGCTTAGCTAACAGGGGTTTGAACACTGAAGCTTTCTTT.

The J gene is TRBJ1-6, the V gene TRBV5-6, with D hard to call. CDR3 length: 14 amino acids. V gave up 1 base and J gave up 6 bases, with 8 bases separating them. Germline lookup yields CDR1 SGHDT and CDR2 YYEEEE. CDR3 sequence: CASSLTVRNSPLHF. For the CDR3, the DNA is TGTGCCAGCAGCTTGACAGTGCGTAATTCACCCCTCCACTTT.

V and J are TRBV30 and TRBJ2-3; the D gene is possibly TRBD1 (6 bases). Germline V CDR1 and CDR2: GTSNPN, SVGIG (reference sequence). V was clipped by 1 base and J by 6 bases, with 8 bases between them. CDR3 length equals 12 residues. CDR3 loop: CAWSGQADTQYF. The CDR3 DNA follows: TGTGCCTGGAGTGGACAGGCGGATACGCAGTATTTT.

The chain is built from TRBV24-1 and TRBJ1-1; TRBD1 matches 8 bases. J lost 2 bases, V lost 3 bases, and 4 bases had no gene match. Germline values: CDR1 KGHDR, CDR2 SFDVKD. The CDR3 is 15 residues long. This chain's CDR3 is CATSDGQGLNTEAFF. CDR3 nucleotide sequence: TGTGCCACCAGTGATGGACAGGGACTCAACACTGAAGCTTTCTTT.

V usage is TRBV30 and J usage is TRBJ1-5; perhaps TRBD1 as D (5 bases). Trimming shortened V by 4 bases and J by 0 bases, and 10 bases separated the two germline ends. The CDR3 runs 14 residues. Germline CDR1 reads GTSNPN; CDR2 reads SVGIG (reference sequence). In DNA, the CDR3 is TGTGCCTGGAATTTCGGGGGTAGCAATCAGCCCCAGCATTTT. Translated, it gives CAWNFGGSNQPQHF.

The V gene is TRBV5-5, the J gene TRBJ1-2, with D possibly TRBD1 on 5 matching bases. V lost 0 bases, J lost 3 bases, and 9 bases lay in between. This CDR3 contains 14 residues. The germline V gene has CDR1 SGHKS and CDR2 YYEKEE (reference sequence). The CDR3 loop is CASSLGQGDYGYTF. Here the CDR3 DNA reads TGTGCCAGCAGCTTGGGGCAGGGCGACTATGGCTACACCTTC. The full variable domain, in which reference TRBV5-5 and TRBJ1-2 provide the parts outside the CDR3, is DAGVTQSPTHLIKTRGQQVTLRCSPISGHKSVSWYQQVLGQGPQFIFQYYEKEERGRGNFPDRFSARQFPNYSSELNVNALLLGDSALYLCASSLGQGDYGYTFGSGTRLTVV.

This chain connects TRBV24-1 to TRBJ2-5, with TRBD2 as a possible D gene (6 bases). CDR3 size: 13 residues. Germline V gene lookup returns CDR1 KGHDR and CDR2 SFDVKD. Trimming left V 7 bases short and J 11 bases short, with 19 bases between. This chain's CDR3 is CATRSSGLQRQYF. CDR3 DNA: TGTGCCACCAGAAGCTCGGGACTCCAAAGGCAGTACTTC.

This sequence joins TRBV28 and TRBJ2-2; 9 bases map to TRBD2. V was clipped by 2 bases and J by 4 bases; unmatched bases: 8. There are 17 residues in the CDR3. Germline CDR1 and CDR2: MDHEN and SYDVKM. The chain's CDR3 is CASSLRGGARSTGELFF. In DNA, the CDR3 is TGTGCCAGCAGTTTACGCGGGGGGGCTAGAAGCACCGGGGAGCTGTTTTTT. Drawing the rest from reference TRBV28 and TRBJ2-2, the complete variable domain is DVKVTQSSRYLVKRTGEKVFLECVQDMDHENMFWYRQDPGLGLRLIYFSYDVKMKEKGDIPEGYSVSREKKERFSLILESASTNQTSMYLCASSLRGGARSTGELFFGEGSRLTVL.

The chain employs TRBV28 and TRBJ1-2; 8 bases fit TRBD1. Germline loops: CDR1 MDHEN, CDR2 SYDVKM. The CDR3 spans 13 residues. J gave up 5 bases and V 6 bases, and 5 bases lay outside the gene matches. This CDR3 is CASRATGVYGYTF. CDR3 sequence (DNA): TGTGCCAGCAGAGCGACAGGGGTATATGGCTACACCTTC.

The gene calls are TRBV18 and TRBJ2-7; perhaps TRBD2 as D (6 bases). The CDR3 length is 14 residues. The germline V gene has CDR1 KGHSH and CDR2 LQKENI. V shed 4 bases and J shed 1 base, with 11 bases lying between them. The CDR3 here is CASSQTEGSYEQYV. The CDR3 DNA reads as TGTGCCAGCTCACAAACGGAGGGGTCCTACGAGCAGTACGTC.

The genes are TRBV18 and TRBJ1-5; D gene uncertain. The germline gives CDR1 KGHSH, CDR2 LQKENI. CDR3 size: 15 residues. Trimming stripped 1 base from V and 0 bases from J, with 7 bases between. Here the CDR3 DNA reads TGTGCCAGCTCACCACGGGAGGGTAGCAATCAGCCCCAGCATTTT. As protein: CASSPREGSNQPQHF. Filled out from reference TRBV18 and TRBJ1-5, the complete variable domain reads NAGVMQNPRHLVRRRGQEARLRCSPMKGHSHVYWYRQLPEEGLKFMVYLQKENIIDESGMPKERFSAEFPKEGPSILRIQQVVRGDSAAYFCASSPREGSNQPQHFGDGTRLSIL.

The table lists this clone with a count of one. V usage is TRBV6-6 and J usage is TRBJ1-1; D possibly corresponds to TRBD1 (5 bases). V dropped 6 bases and J dropped 5 bases, with 16 bases sitting between them. This CDR3 contains 14 residues. Germline loops: CDR1 MNHNY, CDR2 SVGAGI (reference sequence). CDR3 region: CASSQASQGTEAFF. CDR3 DNA sequence: TGTGCCAGCAGCCAAGCTTCGCAGGGAACTGAAGCTTTCTTT.

This chain connects TRBV27 to TRBJ1-4; TRBD1 is a possible D gene (6 bases). Per germline, CDR1 MNHEY and CDR2 SMNVEV (reference sequence). The CDR3 is made up of 17 amino acids. Trimming removed 6 bases at V and 2 bases at J, with 19 bases between. DNA for the CDR3: TGTGCCAGCAGCCGCGGCACCGGGACACGGACTAATGAAAAACTGTTTTTT. Translating gives CASSRGTGTRTNEKLFF.

This chain uses TRBV14 with TRBJ1-1; D ambiguous. V lost 0 bases to trimming and J lost 1 base, with 9 bases between them. The CDR3 is made up of 15 amino acids. Germline V gene data show CDR1 as SGHDN and CDR2 as FVKESK. Written as DNA, the CDR3 is TGTGCCAGCAGCCAAGATCGCCCTAAGAACACTGAAGCTTTCTTT. It specifies CASSQDRPKNTEAFF.

The rearrangement joins TRBV9 to TRBJ2-7; 11 bases agree with TRBD2. The germline CDR1 and CDR2 sequences are SGDLS and YYNGEE. The CDR3 consists of 15 residues. V lost 3 bases, J lost 7 bases, and 9 bases stayed unmatched. This CDR3 reads CASSGLAGGSGEQYF. The DNA of the CDR3 is TGTGCCAGCAGCGGCCTAGCGGGGGGATCTGGGGAGCAGTACTTC.

V gene TRBV15 combines with J gene TRBJ1-3; possible D gene TRBD1, 5 bases. This CDR3 spans 14 amino acids. Trimming left V 0 bases short and J 8 bases short, with 11 bases between. Germline CDR1 and CDR2: LNHNV and YYDKDF (reference sequence). As DNA, the CDR3 is TGTGCCACCAGCAGAGATAAGGGGTTGGACACCATATATTTT. Protein: CATSRDKGLDTIYF.

The chain is built from TRBV18 and TRBJ1-1; 10 bases are a match to TRBD1. The junction had 2 bases not matched to a gene; V was cut back by 5 bases and J by 5 bases. The CDR3 is 13 amino acids. Germline V gives CDR1 KGHSH, CDR2 LQKENI. This chain's CDR3 is CASSGDRGTEAFF. CDR3 coding DNA: TGTGCCAGCTCAGGGGACAGGGGAACTGAAGCTTTCTTT. The full variable domain, rest sourced from reference TRBV18 and TRBJ1-1, is NAGVMQNPRHLVRRRGQEARLRCSPMKGHSHVYWYRQLPEEGLKFMVYLQKENIIDESGMPKERFSAEFPKEGPSILRIQQVVRGDSAAYFCASSGDRGTEAFFGQGTRLTVV.

This clone was detected a few times. The chain combines TRBV12-5 with TRBJ1-1, with D possibly TRBD1 on 6 matching bases. Germline V gene data show CDR1 as LGHNT and CDR2 as FRNRAP. The CDR3 extends over 13 amino acids. V lost 1 base, J lost 4 bases, and 7 bases lay in between. The CDR3 protein is CASGLEQGTEAFF. DNA for the CDR3: TGTGCTAGTGGTTTGGAACAGGGCACTGAAGCTTTCTTT. Combining the CDR3 with reference TRBV12-5 and TRBJ1-1 gives the whole variable domain DARVTQTPRHKVTEMGQEVTMRCQPILGHNTVFWYRQTMMQGLELLAYFRNRAPLDDSGMPKDRFSAEMPDATLATLKIQPSEPRDSAVYFCASGLEQGTEAFFGQGTRLTVV.

This clone appeared once. The chain employs TRBV28 and TRBJ1-3, with D possibly matching TRBD1 (6 bases). The CDR3 contains 15 residues. V lost 8 bases and J 4 bases, leaving 18 bases between the germline ends. Germline loops: CDR1 MDHEN, CDR2 SYDVKM. CDR3 sequence: CASQQQTGSGNTIYF. CDR3 DNA: TGTGCCAGCCAACAACAAACAGGGTCAGGAAACACCATATATTTT.

This rearrangement joins TRBV19 to TRBJ1-1, with D possibly being TRBD1 (5 bases). V shed 3 bases and J shed 3 bases, with 8 bases lying between them. The CDR3 sequence is 13 residues long. Germline-derived CDR1 and CDR2 are LNHDA and SQIVND (reference sequence). The DNA for the CDR3 is TGTGCCAGTAGTATCTACAGGTACACTGAAGCTTTCTTT. Its protein is CASSIYRYTEAFF. The variable domain in full, completed from reference TRBV19 and TRBJ1-1, reads DGGITQSPKYLFRKEGQNVTLSCEQNLNHDAMYWYRQDPGQGLRLIYYSQIVNDFQKGDIAEGYSVSREKKESFPLTVTSAQKNPTAFYLCASSIYRYTEAFFGQGTRLTVV.

The chain carries TRBV3-1 (or the pseudogene TRBV3-2) and TRBJ1-3; no firm D call. There are 13 residues in the CDR3. Germline V gene data show CDR1 as LGHDT and CDR2 as YNNKEL (reference sequence). V was cut by 0 bases and J by 14 bases, with 14 bases left in between. The CDR3 bases are TGTGCCAGCAGCCAAGATCGCGGGCCTCACCTATATTTT. It yields the protein CASSQDRGPHLYF.

The chain links TRBV6-6 to TRBJ1-1, with 7 positions matching TRBD1. V dropped 6 bases and J dropped 8; count of bases not matched to a gene: 3. The CDR3 sequence is 11 residues long. Germline lookup yields CDR1 MNHNY and CDR2 SVGAGI (reference sequence). The CDR3 sequence: CASSPDREAFF. The DNA for the CDR3 is TGTGCCAGCAGCCCGGACAGGGAAGCTTTCTTT.

V usage is TRBV3-1 (or the pseudogene TRBV3-2) and J usage is TRBJ2-2; D unresolved. V was pared by 4 bases and J by 3 bases, with 6 bases between. Germline V gene sequence: CDR1 LGHDT, CDR2 YNNKEL (reference sequence). The CDR3 covers 13 residues. The CDR3 sequence: CASSLRDTGELFF. In nucleotides, the CDR3 is TGTGCCAGCAGCCTCCGGGACACCGGGGAGCTGTTTTTT.

In nucleotides, the CDR3 is TGCGCCAGCAGTGGACAGGGCGCAAGAGATACGCAGTATTTT. Translating gives CASSGQGARDTQYF. The chain uses TRBV10-1 and TRBJ2-3, with TRBD1 matching over 7 bases. After removal of 4 bases from V and 5 bases from J, the junction contained 6 bases not matched to a gene. The CDR3 contains 14 residues. Germline CDR1 is WNHNN and CDR2 is SYGVQD (reference sequence).

The V gene is TRBV29-1, the J gene TRBJ1-1; D may be TRBD1 (5 bases). Germline-derived CDR1 and CDR2 are SQVTM and ANQGSEA. This CDR3 comprises 13 residues. V lost 6 bases and J lost 0, with 11 bases in between. CDR3 residues: CSVPTEMNTEAFF. CDR3 DNA: TGCAGCGTCCCGACAGAGATGAACACTGAAGCTTTCTTT.

J is TRBJ1-1 and V is TRBV7-9, with TRBD1 matching over 8 bases. Germline assignment: CDR1 SEHNR and CDR2 FQNEAQ (reference sequence). The CDR3 has 15 amino acids. With V trimmed by 4 bases and J by 5 bases, 9 bases remained unmatched. The CDR3 loop is CASSSQRTGRTEAFF. The CDR3 DNA follows: TGTGCCAGCAGCTCCCAGCGGACAGGGAGGACTGAAGCTTTCTTT. The full variable domain, completed using reference TRBV7-9 and TRBJ1-1, is DTGVSQNPRHKITKRGQNVTFRCDPISEHNRLYWYRQTLGQGPEFLTYFQNEAQLEKSRLLSDRFSAERPKGSFSTLEIQRTEQGDSAMYLCASSSQRTGRTEAFFGQGTRLTVV.

This chain connects TRBV7-9 to TRBJ1-2, with TRBD1 matching 10 bases. This CDR3 region has 14 residues. Germline CDR1 is SEHNR and CDR2 is FQNEAQ (reference sequence). Trimming took 3 bases from V and 7 from J; bases not matched to a gene: 5. The CDR3, as DNA: TGTGCCAGCAGCTTTGACAGGGGGCTTGGTGGCTACACCTTC. Translation gives CASSFDRGLGGYTF. The entire variable domain, with the rest obtained from reference TRBV7-9 and TRBJ1-2, is as follows: DTGVSQNPRHKITKRGQNVTFRCDPISEHNRLYWYRQTLGQGPEFLTYFQNEAQLEKSRLLSDRFSAERPKGSFSTLEIQRTEQGDSAMYLCASSFDRGLGGYTFGSGTRLTVV.

The V call is TRBV19, the J call TRBJ2-5; tentative D call: TRBD1 (6 bases). CDR1 LNHDA and CDR2 SQIVND come from the germline V gene (reference sequence). Deletions cut 2 bases from V and 5 bases from J, with 12 bases between. The CDR3 extends over 14 amino acids. CDR3 in DNA: TGTGCCAGTAGTATATCAGGGGTGGTCGAGACCCAGTACTTC. Translation gives CASSISGVVETQYF.

This chain connects TRBV12-3 or TRBV12-4 to TRBJ2-1; D unclear. V was shortened by 3 bases and J by 7 bases, with 4 bases between the two germline ends. There are 11 residues in the CDR3. CDR3 loop: CASSLRNEQFF. The CDR3 DNA reads as TGTGCCAGCAGTTTGCGTAATGAGCAGTTCTTC.